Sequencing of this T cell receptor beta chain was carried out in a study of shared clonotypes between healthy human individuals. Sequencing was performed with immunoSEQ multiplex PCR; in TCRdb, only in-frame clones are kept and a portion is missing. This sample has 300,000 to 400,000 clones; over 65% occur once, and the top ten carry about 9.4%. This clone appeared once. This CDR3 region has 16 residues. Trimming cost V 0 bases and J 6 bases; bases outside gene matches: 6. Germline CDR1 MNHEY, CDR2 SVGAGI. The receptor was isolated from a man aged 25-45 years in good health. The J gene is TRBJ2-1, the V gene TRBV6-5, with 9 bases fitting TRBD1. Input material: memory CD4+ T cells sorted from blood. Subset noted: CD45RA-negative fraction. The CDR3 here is CASSYSGQGFLNEQFF. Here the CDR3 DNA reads TGTGCCAGCAGTTACTCGGGACAGGGTTTTCTCAATGAGCAGTTCTTC.